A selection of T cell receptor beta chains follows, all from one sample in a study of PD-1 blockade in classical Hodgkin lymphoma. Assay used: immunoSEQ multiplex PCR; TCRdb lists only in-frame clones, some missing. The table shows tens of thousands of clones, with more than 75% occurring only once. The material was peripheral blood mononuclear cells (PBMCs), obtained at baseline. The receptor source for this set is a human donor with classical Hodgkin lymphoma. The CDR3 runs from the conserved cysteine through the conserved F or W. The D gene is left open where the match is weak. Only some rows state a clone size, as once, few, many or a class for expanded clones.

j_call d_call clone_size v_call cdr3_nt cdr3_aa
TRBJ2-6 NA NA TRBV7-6 TGTGCCAGCAGCCGAGACCGGATAGGGGCCAACGTCCTGACTTTC CASSRDRIGANVLTF
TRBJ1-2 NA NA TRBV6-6 TGTGCCAGCAGTTACTCAGGGGAAGCTAACTATGGCTACACCTTC CASSYSGEANYGYTF
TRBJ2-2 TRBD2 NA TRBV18 TGTGCCAGCTCACCTCTAAGCGGGAAGAACACCGGGGAGCTGTTTTTT CASSPLSGKNTGELFF
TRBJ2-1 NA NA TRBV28 TGTGCCAGCAGTTTGGAGAGCGGTCCCAACAATGAGCAGTTCTTC CASSLESGPNNEQFF
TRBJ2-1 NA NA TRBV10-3 TGTGCCATCCAAGACGGAGCTCAAGGCAATGAGCAGTTCTTC CAIQDGAQGNEQFF
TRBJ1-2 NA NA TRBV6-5 TGTGCCAGCAGTCAAAGCGGGGAGTATGGCTACACCTTC CASSQSGEYGYTF
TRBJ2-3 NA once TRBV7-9 TGTGCCAGCAGCCCCCACCTGCTTTATACGCAGTATTTT CASSPHLLYTQYF
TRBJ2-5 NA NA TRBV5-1 TGCGCCAGCAGCTTGGCTACCCAAGAGACCCAGTACTTC CASSLATQETQYF
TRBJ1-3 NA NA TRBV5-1 TGCGCCAGCAGCTTGGTGGGTTACAGCGACTCTGGAAACACCATATATTTT CASSLVGYSDSGNTIYF
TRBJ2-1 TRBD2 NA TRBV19 TGTGCCAGTTGCCCCTTTGCGGGAGGATTCAATGAGCAGTTCTTC CASCPFAGGFNEQFF
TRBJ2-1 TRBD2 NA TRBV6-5 TGTGCCAGCACCAGACTAGCGGGAGCTGGAAATGAGCAGTTCTTC CASTRLAGAGNEQFF
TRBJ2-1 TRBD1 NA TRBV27 TGTGCCAGCAGTTTGGTGACAGGGGACCCCTCCTACAATGAGCAGTTCTTC CASSLVTGDPSYNEQFF
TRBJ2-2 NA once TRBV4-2 TGTGCCAGCAGCCAAGGGAGAACTAAAACCGGGGAGCTGTTTTTT CASSQGRTKTGELFF
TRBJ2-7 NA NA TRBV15 TGTGCCACCAGCGAGCCGACAACTAACTCCTACGAGCAGTACTTC CATSEPTTNSYEQYF
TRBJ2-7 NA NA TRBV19 TGTGCCAGTAGCTTCGGGCAGGACGAGCAGTACTTC CASSFGQDEQYF
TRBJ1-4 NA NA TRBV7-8 TGTGCCAGCAGCCGGAGGTTTAATGAAAAACTGTTTTTT CASSRRFNEKLFF
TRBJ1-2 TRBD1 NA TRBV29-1 TGCAGCGTGCCCGGGACAGGGAACTATGGCTACACCTTC CSVPGTGNYGYTF
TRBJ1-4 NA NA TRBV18 TGTGCCAGCTCACCACGGGGGGCGAGGGAAAAACTGTTTTTT CASSPRGAREKLFF
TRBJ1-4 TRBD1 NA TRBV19 TGTGCCAGTAGCGACAGGGGGAGGGATGAAAAACTGTTTTTT CASSDRGRDEKLFF
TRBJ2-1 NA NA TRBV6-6 TGTGCCAGCAGCCTAACGGGAAATGGGGAGCAGTTCTTC CASSLTGNGEQFF
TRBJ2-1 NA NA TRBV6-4 TGTGCCAGCAGTGAAATGGGGGGCGGCTCCGATGAGCAGTTCTTC CASSEMGGGSDEQFF
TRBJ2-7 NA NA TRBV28 TGTGCCAGCAGTTTACGGGGTCAGAAAGCCTACGAGCAGTACTTC CASSLRGQKAYEQYF
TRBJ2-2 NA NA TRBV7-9 TGTGCCAGCAGCTTAGCGGGGGGAACCGGGGAGCTGTTTTTT CASSLAGGTGELFF
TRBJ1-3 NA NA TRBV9 TGTGCCAGCGGGGGACACCCGGCCCAAACTGGAAACACCATATATTTT CASGGHPAQTGNTIYF
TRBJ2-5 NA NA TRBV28 TGTGCCAGCAGTTTGTGGGGTCGGGCGGAGACCCAGTACTTC CASSLWGRAETQYF
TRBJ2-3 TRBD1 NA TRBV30 TGTGCCTGGACTCAGGGGGCATGGACAGATACGCAGTATTTT CAWTQGAWTDTQYF
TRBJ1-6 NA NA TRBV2 TGTGCCAGCAGTGCAACGGGCCAGGGCTCACCCCTCCACTTT CASSATGQGSPLHF
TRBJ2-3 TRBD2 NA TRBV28 TGTGCCAGCAGTTTCGCCGGGACTAGATATACGCAGTATTTT CASSFAGTRYTQYF
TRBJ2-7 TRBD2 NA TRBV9 TGTGCCAGCAGCGAAACTAGCGGGAGCTCCTACGAGCAGTACTTC CASSETSGSSYEQYF
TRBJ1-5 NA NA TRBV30 TGTGCCTGGAGTTCTTACGGCAATCAGCCCCAGCATTTT CAWSSYGNQPQHF
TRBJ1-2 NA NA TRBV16 TGTGCCAGCAGCCACGGGACGGAGTATGGCTACACCTTC CASSHGTEYGYTF
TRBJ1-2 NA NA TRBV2 TGTGCCAGCGGGGGTAACTATGGCTACACCTTC CASGGNYGYTF
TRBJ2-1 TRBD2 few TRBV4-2 TGTGCCAGCAGCCAACAACTAGCGGGGGTTTCGGGTTCCTACAATGAGCAGTTCTTC CASSQQLAGVSGSYNEQFF
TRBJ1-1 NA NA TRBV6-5 TGTGCCAGCAGGCCGATAGTCAGCGGCACTGAAGCTTTCTTT CASRPIVSGTEAFF
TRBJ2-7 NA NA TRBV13 TGTGCCAGCAGCGCAAGCGGTTTAAGCTCCTACGAGCAGTACTTC CASSASGLSSYEQYF
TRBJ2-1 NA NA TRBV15 TGTGCCACCAGCCGATCGACAAGCTCCTACAATGAGCAGTTCTTC CATSRSTSSYNEQFF
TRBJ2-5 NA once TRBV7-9 TGTGCCAGCAACGTAGAGACCCAGTACTTC CASNVETQYF
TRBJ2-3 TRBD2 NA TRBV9 TGTGCCAGCAGCGGACTGACGGGAGGTGCAGATACGCAGTATTTT CASSGLTGGADTQYF
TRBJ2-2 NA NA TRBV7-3 TGTGCCAGCAGCCCTAGGACAGCGAACACCGGGGAGCTGTTTTTT CASSPRTANTGELFF
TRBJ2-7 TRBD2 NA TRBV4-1 TGCGCCAGCAGCCAAGGTCTAGCGGGAGGCAGCTACGAGCAGTACTTC CASSQGLAGGSYEQYF
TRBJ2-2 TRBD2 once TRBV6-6 TGTGCCAGCAGGGGGGAGGGGAACACCGGGGAGCTGTTTTTT CASRGEGNTGELFF
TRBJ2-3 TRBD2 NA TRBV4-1 TGCGCCAGCAGCCGAGACCCGGGACTAGCGGGAGTTGTCCTCGAAGATACGCAGTATTTT CASSRDPGLAGVVLEDTQYF
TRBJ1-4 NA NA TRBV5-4 TGTGCCAGCAGCTTAACAGGGGAAAAACTGTTTTTT CASSLTGEKLFF
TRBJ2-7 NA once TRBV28 TGTGCCAGCAGTTTAGTCTCTATCTACGAGCAGTACTTC CASSLVSIYEQYF